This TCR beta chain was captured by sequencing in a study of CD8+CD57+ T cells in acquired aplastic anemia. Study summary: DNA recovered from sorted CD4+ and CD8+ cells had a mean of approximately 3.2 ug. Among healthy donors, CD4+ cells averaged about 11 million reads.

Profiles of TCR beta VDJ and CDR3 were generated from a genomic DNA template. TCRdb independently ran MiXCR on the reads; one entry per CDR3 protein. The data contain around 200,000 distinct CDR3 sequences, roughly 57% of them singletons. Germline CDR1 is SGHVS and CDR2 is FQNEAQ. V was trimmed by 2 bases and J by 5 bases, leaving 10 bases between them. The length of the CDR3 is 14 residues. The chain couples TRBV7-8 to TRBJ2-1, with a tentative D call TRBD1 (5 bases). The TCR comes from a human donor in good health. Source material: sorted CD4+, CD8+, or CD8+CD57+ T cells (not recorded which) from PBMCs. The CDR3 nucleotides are TGTGCCAGCAGCTTAAGGACATTAGACAATGAGCAGTTCTTC. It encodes CASSLRTLDNEQFF.